The 14 T cell receptor beta chains presented below share a single source sample, sequenced in a study of OX40 agonist ivuxolimab in advanced cancers. Profiling relied on immunoSEQ multiplex PCR, and the TCRdb table lists in-frame clones only, not all of them. The profile shows fewer than 60,000 clones, 88% of them singletons. This sample comprised CD4+ or CD8+ T cells sorted from blood, obtained in a trial of the OX40 agonist ivuxolimab. Every receptor here comes from an adult with an advanced solid tumor such as melanoma, head and neck, liver or kidney cancer.

CDR3 amino acids: CAWSVAGPLKNIQYF. The CDR3 DNA is TGTGCCTGGAGTGTAGCGGGACCTCTAAAAAACATTCAGTACTTC. The V call is TRBV30, the J call TRBJ2-4; 7 bases align to TRBD2. There are 15 residues in the CDR3. Germline V gene data show CDR1 as GTSNPN and CDR2 as SVGIG (reference sequence). The ends lost 0 bases at V and 4 bases at J; junction bases unmatched: 6.

A word on this clone: One end of the junction is discordant with germline, which a read error may explain. The gene calls are TRBV14 and TRBJ2-7, with 13 positions matching TRBD2. The CDR3 sequence is 15 residues long. Germline CDR1 reads SGHDN; CDR2 reads FVKESK. CDR3 DNA sequence: TGTGCCAGCAGCCACGAACCCCTGACTAGCGGGGGGCTCCTCTTC. The encoded protein is CASSHEPLTSGGLLF. Using reference TRBV14 and TRBJ2-7 for the parts outside the CDR3, the full variable domain is EAGVTQFPSHSVIEKGQTVTLRCDPISGHDNLYWYRRVMGKEIKFLLHFVKESKQDESGMPNNRFLAERTGGTYSTLKVQPAELEDSGVYFCASSHEPLTSGGLLFGPGTRLTVT.

About this clone: The same CDR3 arises from other DNA sequences in this sample as well. The chain combines TRBV7-2 with TRBJ1-1; D uncertain. V shed 0 bases and J shed 1 base, with 3 bases lying between them. Germline CDR1 is SGHTA and CDR2 is FQGNSA. The CDR3 is 13 amino acids. The CDR3 loop is CASSLARNTEAFF. DNA for the CDR3: TGTGCCAGCAGCTTAGCCCGGAACACTGAAGCTTTCTTT. The full variable domain, completed using reference TRBV7-2 and TRBJ1-1, is GAGVSQSPSNKVTEKGKDVELRCDPISGHTALYWYRQSLGQGLEFLIYFQGNSAPDKSGLPSDRFSAERTGGSVSTLTIQRTQQEDSAVYLCASSLARNTEAFFGQGTRLTVV.

This clone was observed a single time. The rearrangement joins TRBV30 to TRBJ2-7; 8 positions match TRBD1. The length of the CDR3 is 14 residues. Trimming removed 5 bases from V and 2 bases from J; junction bases left unmatched: 8. The V gene's germline CDR1 is GTSNPN and CDR2 SVGIG (reference sequence). CDR3 DNA sequence: TGTGCCTGGGGGTTGGGACAGGCCGCCTACGAGCAGTACTTC. Translation gives CAWGLGQAAYEQYF.

This chain connects TRBV11-2 to TRBJ2-3, with 8 bases aligning to TRBD2. Trimming at V came to 2 bases and at J to 2 bases, leaving 6 bases not matched to a gene. The CDR3 totals 16 residues. From germline, CDR1 is SGHAT and CDR2 FQNNGV. The CDR3 DNA reads as TGTGCCAGCAGCTTATCCCAAGCGGGGGCCACAGATACGCAGTATTTT. Amino acids: CASSLSQAGATDTQYF. The full variable domain, rest sourced from reference TRBV11-2 and TRBJ2-3, is EAGVAQSPRYKIIEKRQSVAFWCNPISGHATLYWYQQILGQGPKLLIQFQNNGVVDDSQLPKDRFSAERLKGVDSTLKIQPAKLEDSAVYLCASSLSQAGATDTQYFGPGTRLTVL.

This clone was recorded a few times. This chain's CDR3 is CASSWMRTGEGEKLFF. In DNA, the CDR3 is TGTGCCAGCAGCTGGATGCGGACAGGGGAAGGAGAAAAACTGTTTTTT. V is TRBV5-6 and J is TRBJ1-4; 9 positions match TRBD1. The germline V gene encodes CDR1 SGHDT and CDR2 YYEEEE. The CDR3 runs to 16 residues. V trimming: 3 bases; J trimming: 8 bases; junction bases outside the gene matches: 11. Combining the CDR3 with reference TRBV5-6 and TRBJ1-4 gives the whole variable domain DAGVTQSPTHLIKTRGQQVTLRCSPKSGHDTVSWYQQALGQGPQFIFQYYEEEERQRGNFPDRFSGHQFPNYSSELNVNALLLGDSALYLCASSWMRTGEGEKLFFGSGTQLSVL.

This chain joins TRBV29-1 and TRBJ2-2; no clear D gene. The CDR3 loop spans 12 amino acids. Germline assignment: CDR1 SQVTM and CDR2 ANQGSEA. V was pared by 8 bases and J by 4 bases, with 11 bases between. The CDR3 coding sequence is TGCAGCTCCTGGTCGGGCACCGGGGAGCTGTTTTTT. Its protein is CSSWSGTGELFF.

The chain carries TRBV7-9 and TRBJ1-2, with a tentative D call TRBD1 (5 bases). The CDR3 runs to 15 residues. Between the trimmed V and J ends, which lost 5 bases and 3 bases, there was a span of 16 bases. Germline CDR1 is SEHNR and CDR2 is FQNEAQ (reference sequence). This chain's CDR3 is CASSPPGGPHYGYTF. The CDR3 DNA reads TGTGCCAGCAGCCCCCCCGGGGGTCCTCACTATGGCTACACCTTC.

In its sample, this clone was seen a few times. The chain links TRBV29-1 to TRBJ2-7; D gene uncertain. Per germline, CDR1 SQVTM and CDR2 ANQGSEA. V was pared by 2 bases and J by 2 bases, with 10 bases between. The CDR3 is made up of 13 amino acids. The CDR3, as DNA: TGCAGCGTTGAATCCAACCACCCCTACGAGCAGTACTTC. Amino acids: CSVESNHPYEQYF.

This clone has a handful of counts. The genes are TRBV4-1 and TRBJ2-7, with 7 nucleotides matching TRBD1. Germline values: CDR1 MGHRA, CDR2 YSYEKL. CDR3 length equals 16 residues. The V segment lost 1 base and the J segment 4 bases; nucleotides outside the gene matches: 10. The CDR3 DNA follows: TGCGCCAGCAGCCAAGGAACCGGGACAGAACAATACGAGCAGTACTTC. This translates into CASSQGTGTEQYEQYF.

Regarding this clone: This CDR3 is also generated by other DNA sequences in the sample. The chain has TRBV5-1 and TRBJ2-7, with 7 bases lining up with TRBD1. Germline CDR1 is SGHRS and CDR2 is YFSETQ. There are 14 residues in the CDR3. V was clipped by 0 bases and J by 2 bases; unmatched bases: 2. The CDR3 coding sequence is TGCGCCAGCAGCTTGGGGCAGGGGGCCTACGAGCAGTACTTC. Translation gives CASSLGQGAYEQYF.

The DNA for the CDR3 is TGTGCCAGCAGAGAGACTGAGGGCAGCTCCTATAATTCACCCCTCCACTTT. It specifies CASRETEGSSYNSPLHF. This chain uses TRBV2 with TRBJ1-6; D call uncertain. The V end was cut by 6 bases, the J end by 0 bases, with 15 bases between. CDR1 is SNHLY, CDR2 FYNNEI, per germline. CDR3 size: 17 residues.

J is TRBJ2-7 and V is TRBV30; 10 bases map to TRBD1. V shed 5 bases, J shed 2 bases, and the junction held 6 bases outside the gene matches. Germline V gene sequence: CDR1 GTSNPN, CDR2 SVGIG (reference sequence). The CDR3 sequence is 14 residues long. The CDR3 loop is CAWALGQGAYEQYF. DNA of the CDR3: TGTGCCTGGGCACTAGGACAGGGGGCCTACGAGCAGTACTTC.

This clone rates as medium-sized (0.01 to 0.1%). V and J are TRBV6-5 and TRBJ1-5; no firm D call. This CDR3 comprises 13 residues. CDR1 MNHEY and CDR2 SVGAGI come from the germline V gene. The V gene lost 5 bases and the J gene lost 0 bases, with 5 bases spanning the gap. The chain's CDR3 is CASSDNSNQPQHF. The CDR3 DNA reads as TGTGCCAGCAGTGACAATAGCAATCAGCCCCAGCATTTT.